These T cell receptor beta chains were read from a single sample in a study of blood T cell repertoires in COVID-19. TCRdb's table, derived via immunoSEQ multiplex PCR, lists solely in-frame clones and lacks some. Found here are about 310,000 clones, 85% to 90% of them singletons; the top ten hold 1%. The source material was peripheral blood. The receptors were gathered from a woman in her forties with COVID-19, enrolled during active disease. Both conserved end residues are part of each CDR3. A D gene is named only where the DNA matches it firmly. Clone sizes are given selectively: once, few, many, or a class where the clone is expanded.

size,J,V,D,DNA,CDR3
once,TRBJ1-5,TRBV6-5,.,TGTGCCAGCAGAAACGGAGTGTATCAGCCCCAGCATTTT,CASRNGVYQPQHF
.,TRBJ1-1,TRBV6-5,TRBD1,TGTGCCAGCAGATCGACAGGGTACACTGAAGCTTTCTTT,CASRSTGYTEAFF
.,TRBJ1-1,TRBV7-9,.,TGTGCCAGCAGCTCTAGGTTACGGAACACTGAAGCTTTCTTT,CASSSRLRNTEAFF
.,TRBJ1-3,TRBV7-9,.,TGTGCCAGCAGCTTAGAACAGGTGGGAAACACCATATATTTT,CASSLEQVGNTIYF
.,TRBJ1-1,TRBV29-1,.,TGCAGCGTTGCACCTGCCGCGATGGAGGCTTTCTTT,CSVAPAAMEAFF
.,TRBJ1-5,TRBV21-1,.,TGTGCCAGCAGCAAATCTCCCCGGGACAGGCGATCCAATCAGCCCCAGCATTTT,CASSKSPRDRRSNQPQHF
once,TRBJ2-5,TRBV7-7,TRBD2,TGTGCTAGCAGCTTCCGGGAGGGTAGTGAGGAGACCCAGTACTTC,CASSFREGSEETQYF
.,TRBJ2-7,TRBV15,.,TGTGCCACCAGCAGAGATAACAGCCTCTACGAGCAGTACTTC,CATSRDNSLYEQYF
.,TRBJ1-2,TRBV5-4,.,TGTGCCAGCAGCTCCTGGCAGGGCCACCTCTATGGCTACACCTTC,CASSSWQGHLYGYTF
.,TRBJ2-1,TRBV11-2,.,TGTGCCAGCAGCTTAGATTCTCAGGGCAAGTCCTACAATGAGCAGTTCTTC,CASSLDSQGKSYNEQFF
.,TRBJ2-7,TRBV27,.,TGTGCCAGCAGACGCACCCGGGGGTTCTACGAGCAGTACTTC,CASRRTRGFYEQYF
.,TRBJ1-1,TRBV4-1,TRBD1,TGCGCCAGCAGCCAGGTCGGGACAGTGGCTTTCTTT,CASSQVGTVAFF
.,TRBJ1-4,TRBV4-3,.,TGCGCCAGCAGCCAAGACGGGACTTGGAGTACTAAACTGTTTTTT,CASSQDGTWSTKLFF
.,TRBJ2-3,TRBV30,TRBD1,TGTGCCTGGAGTATCCGGACAGGGTACACAGATACGCAGTATTTT,CAWSIRTGYTDTQYF
.,TRBJ2-3,TRBV7-3,.,TGTGCCAGCAGCCAATACACGGGTACGCAGTATTTT,CASSQYTGTQYF
.,TRBJ1-1,TRBV11-2,TRBD1,TGTGCCAGCAGCTGGAGAGGGGGCCACACTGAAGCTTTCTTT,CASSWRGGHTEAFF
.,TRBJ2-7,TRBV7-2,.,TGTGCCAGCAGCTTAGCGGCACGCTCCTACGAGCAGTACTTC,CASSLAARSYEQYF
.,TRBJ1-2,TRBV29-1,TRBD1,TGCAGCGTTGAAGGGACAGGGGCGGACGAAAACTATGGCTACACCTTC,CSVEGTGADENYGYTF
.,TRBJ1-2,TRBV29-1,.,TGCAGCGTCCACGAGGGGGTGTATGGCTACACCTTC,CSVHEGVYGYTF
.,TRBJ1-2,TRBV28,TRBD1,TGTGCCAGCGGTGGGACAGAACGCGGCTACACCTTC,CASGGTERGYTF
.,TRBJ1-6,TRBV7-9,TRBD1,TGTGCCAGCAGTCCCATAGACAGGGGAGATAATTCACCCCTCCACTTT,CASSPIDRGDNSPLHF
.,TRBJ2-3,TRBV5-6,.,TGTGCCAGCAGATACAGAGCAGATACGCAGTATTTT,CASRYRADTQYF
.,TRBJ1-1,TRBV15,.,TGTGCCACCAGCAGAGATATTGGATTTACTAGCATGAACACTGAAGCTTTCTTT,CATSRDIGFTSMNTEAFF
.,TRBJ1-2,TRBV29-1,.,TGCAGCGTTGAGGGGCAGCGGGGGAGAGGCTACACCTTC,CSVEGQRGRGYTF
.,TRBJ2-7,TRBV7-2,TRBD1,TGTGCCAGCAGGCAGAGGGGGACAGGGGATGAGCAGTACTTC,CASRQRGTGDEQYF
few,TRBJ2-2,TRBV7-9,TRBD1,TGTGCCAGCAGCTTAGTGAGGACAGGGCCCCCCGGGGAGCTGTTTTTT,CASSLVRTGPPGELFF
.,TRBJ2-6,TRBV29-1,.,TGCAGCGGTTTATCTGGGGCCAACGTCCTGACTTTC,CSGLSGANVLTF
.,TRBJ2-1,TRBV5-1,TRBD1,TGCGCCAGCAGCTTGGCCTTCAGGACAGGGGTGGGCAATGAGCAGTTCTTC,CASSLAFRTGVGNEQFF
.,TRBJ1-2,TRBV28,.,TGTGCCAGCAGCCCTCAGTCTTTTCGCTACACCTTC,CASSPQSFRYTF
.,TRBJ2-3,TRBV28,TRBD1,TGTGCCAGCAGCCTGACAGGGGAAGCAGATACGCAGTATTTT,CASSLTGEADTQYF
.,TRBJ2-1,TRBV18,.,TGTGCCAGCTCATCTGGATGGGGGGTCGATGAGCAGTTCTTC,CASSSGWGVDEQFF
.,TRBJ1-5,TRBV19,.,TGTGCCAGTTCAGGGGACCCCAATCAGCCCCAGCATTTT,CASSGDPNQPQHF
.,TRBJ2-5,TRBV9,.,TGTGCCAGCAGCCCCCGGGTAGGGGCCGCAGAGACCCAGTACTTC,CASSPRVGAAETQYF
.,TRBJ1-2,TRBV20-1,.,TGCAGAGCTAGTCTGCATCAGGGGTTAGAGGGTGGCTACACCTTC,CRASLHQGLEGGYTF
.,TRBJ2-3,TRBV7-3,TRBD1,TGTGCCAGCAGCTTACAGGGGGCAGGCACAGATACGCAGTATTTT,CASSLQGAGTDTQYF
.,TRBJ1-1,TRBV6-1,TRBD1,TGTGCCAGCAGTGAAGCGGGGACAGGGAAAGGGTACACTGAAGCTTTCTTT,CASSEAGTGKGYTEAFF
.,TRBJ1-2,TRBV5-4,.,TGTGCCAGCAGCTTGGCCAAGAGCCCTAACTATGGCTACACCTTC,CASSLAKSPNYGYTF
.,TRBJ1-4,TRBV7-9,.,TGTGCCAGCAGCTTTCCCTCGGTGGGCGAAAAACTGTTTTTT,CASSFPSVGEKLFF
.,TRBJ2-1,TRBV4-1,TRBD1,TGCGCCAGCAGCCAGCTGACAGGGCTAGTAAGCAATGAGCAGTTCTTC,CASSQLTGLVSNEQFF
.,TRBJ2-2,TRBV24-1,.,TGTGCCACCAGTGATCGAGGGGGGGACAATATCATCGGGCTGTTTTTT,CATSDRGGDNIIGLFF
once,TRBJ2-7,TRBV30,.,TGTGCCTGGAGTGTACCTTGGGGCGGGAAAAGCCACGAGCAGTACTTC,CAWSVPWGGKSHEQYF
.,TRBJ2-3,TRBV18,.,TGTGCCAGCTCACCGCTACAGGCATTGACAGATACGCAGTATTTT,CASSPLQALTDTQYF
.,TRBJ1-1,TRBV24-1,.,TGTGCCACCAGTGACCCCAGCGCCGGGAACACTGAAGCTTTCTTT,CATSDPSAGNTEAFF
.,TRBJ2-1,TRBV7-9,TRBD1,TGTGCCAGCAGCTTAGTCGGACAGGGGCCCTACAATGAGCAGTTCTTC,CASSLVGQGPYNEQFF